These T cell receptor beta chains were read from a single sample in a study of blood T cell repertoires in COVID-19. Measured with immunoSEQ multiplex PCR; TCRdb has only the in-frame clones, and not every one. The data contain 110,000 to 150,000 clones, about 80% of them singletons. Sequencing used peripheral blood. Source of these receptors: a man in his 60s with acute or convalescent COVID-19. The CDR3 runs from the conserved cysteine through the conserved F or W. D genes are given only for firm matches. Expanded clones are given a class, and other clones once, few, many or no size at all.

CDR3 protein	CDR3 DNA	J gene	D gene	clone size	V gene
CASSKRLLGADGLNCEQYF	TGTGCCAGCAGCAAAAGGCTGCTGGGGGCGGATGGGCTTAACTGCGAGCAGTACTTC	TRBJ2-7	.	few	TRBV21-1
CASSEELRQGAMNTEAFF	TGTGCCAGCAGTGAGGAACTCCGACAGGGGGCTATGAACACTGAAGCTTTCTTT	TRBJ1-1	TRBD1	.	TRBV6-1
CASSPTGITDTQYF	TGTGCCAGTAGTCCGACAGGGATTACAGATACGCAGTATTTT	TRBJ2-3	TRBD1	.	TRBV19
CATSRGGTSGINEQYF	TGTGCCACCAGCAGAGGAGGGACTAGCGGGATAAACGAGCAGTACTTC	TRBJ2-7	TRBD2	.	TRBV15
CATLGQLYNSPLHF	TGTGCCACCCTTGGACAACTCTATAATTCACCCCTCCACTTT	TRBJ1-6	.	.	TRBV28
CATRDSLYTEAFF	TGTGCCACGAGGGACAGCCTTTACACTGAAGCTTTCTTT	TRBJ1-1	TRBD1	.	TRBV19
CASSLETQGAYEQYF	TGTGCCAGCAGCTTGGAAACTCAGGGGGCCTACGAGCAGTACTTC	TRBJ2-7	TRBD1	.	TRBV5-4
CASSHSATNEKLFF	TGTGCCAGCAGTCACAGTGCAACTAATGAAAAACTGTTTTTT	TRBJ1-4	.	once	TRBV28
CASIQGQIGANVLTF	TGTGCCAGCATACAGGGACAGATTGGGGCCAACGTCCTGACTTTC	TRBJ2-6	TRBD1	.	TRBV28
CASSRGIQETQYF	TGTGCCAGCAGCCGAGGAATTCAAGAGACCCAGTACTTC	TRBJ2-5	.	once	TRBV27
CASSLVQGREQYF	TGTGCCAGCAGCTTAGTACAGGGACGCGAGCAGTACTTC	TRBJ2-7	.	.	TRBV7-2
CASMGGRTEAFF	TGTGCCAGCATGGGGGGTCGGACTGAAGCTTTCTTT	TRBJ1-1	.	.	TRBV6-6
CASSSAGTSGVNEQFF	TGTGCCAGCAGTTCAGCCGGGACTAGCGGCGTCAATGAGCAGTTCTTC	TRBJ2-1	TRBD2	.	TRBV6-5
CASSLARGRAIYCTF	TGTGCCAGCAGCTTAGCGCGAGGCAGGGCTATATACTGCACCTTC	TRBJ1-2	.	.	TRBV7-2
CASSGLDRNYGYTF	TGTGCCAGCAGCGGGTTGGACAGAAACTATGGCTACACCTTC	TRBJ1-2	.	.	TRBV7-9
CASSQDRASDTQYF	TGTGCCAGCAGCCAAGACAGGGCCTCCGATACGCAGTATTTT	TRBJ2-3	TRBD1	.	TRBV6-5
CASSSIFREGENTGELFF	TGTGCCAGCAGCTCAATTTTCAGGGAGGGGGAGAACACCGGGGAGCTGTTTTTT	TRBJ2-2	.	.	TRBV5-6
CASSSGYEQYF	TGTGCCAGCAGCTCAGGCTACGAGCAGTACTTC	TRBJ2-7	.	.	TRBV11-3
CASSLGAFSYNEQFF	TGCGCCAGCAGCTTGGGCGCTTTCTCCTACAATGAGCAGTTCTTC	TRBJ2-1	.	once	TRBV5-1
CASSPGFMNTEAFF	TGCGCCAGCAGCCCAGGGTTTATGAACACTGAAGCTTTCTTT	TRBJ1-1	.	.	TRBV5-1
CASGRGGLRHTEAFF	TGTGCCAGCGGAAGGGGAGGCTTAAGGCATACTGAAGCTTTCTTT	TRBJ1-1	.	once	TRBV14
CASSRGQGAEGYTF	TGCGCCAGCAGCCGAGGACAGGGGGCAGAAGGCTACACCTTC	TRBJ1-2	TRBD1	many	TRBV4-1
CATGTANEKLFF	TGTGCCACTGGGACAGCTAATGAAAAACTGTTTTTT	TRBJ1-4	TRBD1	.	TRBV19
CASSQASGAPYEQFF	TGCGCCAGCAGCCAAGCGAGCGGGGCCCCCTACGAGCAGTTCTTC	TRBJ2-1	TRBD2	.	TRBV4-1
CASSLFGQAQPQHF	TGTGCCAGCAGCTTGTTTGGGCAGGCCCAGCCCCAGCATTTT	TRBJ1-5	.	.	TRBV5-8
CASRQGASYEQYF	TGTGCCAGCAGACAGGGGGCGTCCTACGAGCAGTACTTC	TRBJ2-7	TRBD1	.	TRBV6-6
CASSPPTSANDNEQFF	TGTGCCAGCTCCCCGCCCACTAGCGCGAACGACAATGAGCAGTTCTTC	TRBJ2-1	TRBD2	.	TRBV18
CATSGPGPTGLTYEQYF	TGTGCCACCAGCGGACCAGGCCCCACAGGCTTAACCTACGAGCAGTACTTC	TRBJ2-7	.	.	TRBV15
CASSFYRRGRDGEAFF	TGTGCCAGCAGCTTTTATCGTCGTGGGCGCGATGGGGAAGCTTTCTTT	TRBJ1-1	.	few	TRBV5-6
CAITGDRYTEAFF	TGTGCCATCACCGGGGACAGATACACTGAAGCTTTCTTT	TRBJ1-1	TRBD1	.	TRBV10-3
CASSLPPGAFF	TGTGCCAGCAGTTTACCACCGGGGGCTTTCTTT	TRBJ1-1	.	.	TRBV6-2/TRBV6-3
CASKEGGSSYNEQFF	TGTGCCAGCAAAGAAGGCGGAAGCTCCTACAATGAGCAGTTCTTC	TRBJ2-1	.	.	TRBV7-9
CASSPGQALGAQYF	TGTGCCAGCTCACCCGGACAGGCCTTAGGGGCCCAGTACTTC	TRBJ2-5	TRBD1	.	TRBV18
CASSPHGGEAFF	TGTGCCAGCAGCCCCCACGGTGGTGAAGCTTTCTTT	TRBJ1-1	.	.	TRBV7-8
CASSLGTGANTEAFF	TGTGCCAGCAGCTTAGGAACGGGTGCTAACACTGAAGCTTTCTTT	TRBJ1-1	.	.	TRBV7-6
CASSSTGNYGYTF	TGTGCCAGCAGTTCTACAGGAAACTATGGCTACACCTTC	TRBJ1-2	.	.	TRBV12-3/TRBV12-4
CASSASAHTGELFF	TGTGCCAGCTCGGCCAGCGCCCACACCGGGGAGCTGTTTTTT	TRBJ2-2	.	once	TRBV27
CASSPRASDRWGGKLFF	TGTGCCAGCAGTCCTCGGGCCTCGGACAGGTGGGGAGGAAAACTGTTTTTT	TRBJ1-4	TRBD1	.	TRBV6-6
CASSYALREAFF	TGTGCCAGCAGCTACGCCCTTCGGGAAGCTTTCTTT	TRBJ1-1	.	.	TRBV12-3/TRBV12-4
CASSLRTSGRGDEQFF	TGCGCCAGCAGCTTGCGTACTAGCGGGAGGGGCGATGAGCAGTTCTTC	TRBJ2-1	TRBD2	few	TRBV5-1
CASSLSYGQTNYGYTF	TGCGCCAGCAGCTTGAGCTACGGACAGACTAACTATGGCTACACCTTC	TRBJ1-2	.	.	TRBV5-1
CSARQQETQYF	TGCAGTGCTAGACAGCAAGAGACCCAGTACTTC	TRBJ2-5	.	.	TRBV20-1
CASRTGGGGYTF	TGTGCCAGCAGGACAGGGGGCGGAGGCTACACCTTC	TRBJ1-2	TRBD1	.	TRBV28
CASSPSIAGAGEQYF	TGTGCCAGCAGCCCCTCAATTGCGGGAGCGGGGGAGCAGTACTTC	TRBJ2-7	TRBD2	.	TRBV7-9
CASSSTGLPYSGNTIYF	TGTGCCAGCAGTTCAACAGGGTTACCCTACTCTGGAAACACCATATATTTT	TRBJ1-3	.	once	TRBV28
CASSLAPGYTGELFF	TGTGCCAGCAGTTTAGCCCCAGGGTACACCGGGGAGCTGTTTTTT	TRBJ2-2	.	.	TRBV28
CASSQGLAPLHF	TGTGCCAGCAGCCAGGGACTTGCACCCCTCCACTTT	TRBJ1-6	.	.	TRBV14
CASSQRSTGGQGYGYTF	TGTGCCAGCAGCCAACGGAGTACAGGGGGACAGGGCTATGGCTACACCTTC	TRBJ1-2	TRBD1	.	TRBV7-2
CASSLPGGRRHEQYF	TGTGCCAGCAGCTTGCCGGGGGGACGACGACACGAGCAGTACTTC	TRBJ2-7	TRBD2	.	TRBV5-4
CAWSVLRGGEAFF	TGTGCCTGGAGTGTACTCCGGGGAGGTGAAGCTTTCTTT	TRBJ1-1	.	.	TRBV30
CASSVGSGGLAGVPSKDTQYF	TGTGCCAGCAGCGTAGGATCGGGGGGACTAGCGGGAGTACCGTCTAAAGATACGCAGTATTTT	TRBJ2-3	TRBD2	.	TRBV9
CASSLVPLGFLGGTGELFF	TGTGCCAGCAGCTTAGTGCCATTAGGCTTTCTGGGAGGGACCGGGGAGCTGTTTTTT	TRBJ2-2	TRBD2	.	TRBV7-8
CASSTDRVQETQYF	TGTGCCAGCAGCACGGACAGGGTTCAAGAGACCCAGTACTTC	TRBJ2-5	TRBD1	few	TRBV11-1
CASSEGASGSPLHF	TGTGCCAGCAGTGAAGGGGCCTCTGGTTCACCCCTCCACTTT	TRBJ1-6	.	.	TRBV2
CASSQGTGFGQPQHF	TGTGCCAGCAGCCAAGGGACAGGGTTTGGTCAGCCCCAGCATTTT	TRBJ1-5	TRBD1	once	TRBV16
CASSPGRRATYNEQFF	TGTGCCAGCAGTCCGGGGAGGAGGGCCACCTACAATGAGCAGTTCTTC	TRBJ2-1	.	.	TRBV9
CSVEGYRANNEQFF	TGCAGCGTTGAAGGGTACAGGGCAAACAATGAGCAGTTCTTC	TRBJ2-1	.	few	TRBV29-1
CASKRPQETQYF	TGTGCCAGCAAGCGACCCCAAGAGACCCAGTACTTC	TRBJ2-5	.	.	TRBV6-6
CASSFRGGREQYF	TGTGCCAGCAGCTTTCGAGGGGGCCGCGAGCAGTACTTC	TRBJ2-7	TRBD1	few	TRBV7-2